Described below is a single TCR beta chain sequence and its context. This sample was taken from a study of blood T cell repertoires in COVID-19. Clones were sequenced by immunoSEQ multiplex PCR, and TCRdb holds only the in-frame ones, with some missing. The table records about 120,000 clones, about nine tenths of them present only once. In germline, CDR1 is SGHDN, CDR2 FVKESK. This CDR3 comprises 15 residues. V shed 6 bases and J shed 0 bases, with 14 bases lying between them. The source of this sequence is a woman between 45 and 60 years old with acute or convalescent COVID-19. Sample: peripheral blood. V and J are TRBV14 and TRBJ1-1; TRBD1 is a possible D gene (5 bases). The CDR3 here is CASRPYTDMNTEAFF. CDR3 nucleotides: TGTGCCAGCAGACCTTACACGGACATGAACACTGAAGCTTTCTTT.